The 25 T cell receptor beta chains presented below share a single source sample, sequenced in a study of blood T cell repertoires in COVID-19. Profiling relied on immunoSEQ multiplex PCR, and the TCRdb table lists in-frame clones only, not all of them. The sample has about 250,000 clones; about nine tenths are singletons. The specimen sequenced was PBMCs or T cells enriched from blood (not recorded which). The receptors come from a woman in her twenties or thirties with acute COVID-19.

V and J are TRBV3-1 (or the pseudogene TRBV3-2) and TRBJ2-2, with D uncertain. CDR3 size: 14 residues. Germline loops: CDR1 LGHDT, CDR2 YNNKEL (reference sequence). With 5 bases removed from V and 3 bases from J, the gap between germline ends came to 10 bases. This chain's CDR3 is CASSSPGYTGELFF. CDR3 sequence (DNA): TGTGCCAGCAGCAGCCCCGGGTACACCGGGGAGCTGTTTTTT.

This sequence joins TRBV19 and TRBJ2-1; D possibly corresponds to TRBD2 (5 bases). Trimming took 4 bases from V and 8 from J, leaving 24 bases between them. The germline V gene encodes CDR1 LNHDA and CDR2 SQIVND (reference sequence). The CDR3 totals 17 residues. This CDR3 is CASSSRGPTTFLDEQFF. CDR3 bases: TGTGCCAGTAGTAGCCGCGGGCCGACTACTTTCCTCGATGAGCAGTTCTTC.

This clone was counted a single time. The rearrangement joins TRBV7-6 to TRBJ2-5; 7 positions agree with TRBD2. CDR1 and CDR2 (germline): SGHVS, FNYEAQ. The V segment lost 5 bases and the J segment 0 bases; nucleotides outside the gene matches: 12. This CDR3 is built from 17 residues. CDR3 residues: CASSEKSGVLYQETQYF. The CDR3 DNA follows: TGTGCCAGCAGCGAGAAAAGCGGGGTTCTGTACCAAGAGACCCAGTACTTC.

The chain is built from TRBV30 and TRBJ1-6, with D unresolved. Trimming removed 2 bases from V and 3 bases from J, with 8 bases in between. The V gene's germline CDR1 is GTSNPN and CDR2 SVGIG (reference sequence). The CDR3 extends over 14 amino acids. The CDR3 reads CAWSREVYNSPLHF. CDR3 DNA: TGTGCCTGGAGTCGAGAGGTCTATAATTCACCCCTCCACTTT.

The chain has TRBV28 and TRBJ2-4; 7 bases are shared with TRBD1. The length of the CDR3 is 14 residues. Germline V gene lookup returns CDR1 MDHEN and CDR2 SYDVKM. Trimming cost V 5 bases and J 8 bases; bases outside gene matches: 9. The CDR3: CASSETGIQDIQYF. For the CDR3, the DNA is TGTGCCAGCAGTGAGACAGGGATCCAGGACATTCAGTACTTC.

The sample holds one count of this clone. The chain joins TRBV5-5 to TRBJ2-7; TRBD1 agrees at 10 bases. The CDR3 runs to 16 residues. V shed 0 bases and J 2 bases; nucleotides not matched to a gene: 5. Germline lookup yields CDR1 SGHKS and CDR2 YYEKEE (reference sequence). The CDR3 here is CASSLGDRGNPYEQYF. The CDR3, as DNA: TGTGCCAGCAGCTTGGGGGACAGGGGCAATCCCTACGAGCAGTACTTC.

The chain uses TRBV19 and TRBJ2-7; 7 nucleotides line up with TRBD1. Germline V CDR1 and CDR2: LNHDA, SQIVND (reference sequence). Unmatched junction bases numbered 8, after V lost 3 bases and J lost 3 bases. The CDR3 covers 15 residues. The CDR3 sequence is CASSMDRQNYYEQYF. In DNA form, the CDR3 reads TGTGCCAGTAGTATGGACAGGCAAAATTACTACGAGCAGTACTTC.

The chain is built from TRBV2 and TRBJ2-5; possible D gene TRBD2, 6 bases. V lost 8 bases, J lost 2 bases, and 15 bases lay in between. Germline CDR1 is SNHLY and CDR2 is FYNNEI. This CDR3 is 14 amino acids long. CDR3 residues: CASQREVIQETQYF. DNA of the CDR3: TGTGCCAGCCAAAGGGAGGTAATACAAGAGACCCAGTACTTC.

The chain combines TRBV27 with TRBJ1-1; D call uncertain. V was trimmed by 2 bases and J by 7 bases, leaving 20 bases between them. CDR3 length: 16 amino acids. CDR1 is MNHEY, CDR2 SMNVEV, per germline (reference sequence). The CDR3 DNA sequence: TGTGCCAGCAGTTTAGACGGCGGAAAACGCACTCATGAAGCTTTCTTT. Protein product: CASSLDGGKRTHEAFF.

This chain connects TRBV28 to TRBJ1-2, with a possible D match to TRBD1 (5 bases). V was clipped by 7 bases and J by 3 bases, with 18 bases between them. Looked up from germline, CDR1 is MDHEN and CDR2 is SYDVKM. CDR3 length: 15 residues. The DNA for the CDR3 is TGTGCCAGCACCCTCCAGGGTAGGAGCGACTATGGCTACACCTTC. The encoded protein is CASTLQGRSDYGYTF.

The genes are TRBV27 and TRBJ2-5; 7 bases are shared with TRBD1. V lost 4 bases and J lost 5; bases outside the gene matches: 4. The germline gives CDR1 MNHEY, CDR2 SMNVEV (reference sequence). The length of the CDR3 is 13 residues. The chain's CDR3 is CASSYRGEETQYF. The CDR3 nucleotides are TGTGCCAGCAGTTACAGGGGTGAGGAGACCCAGTACTTC.

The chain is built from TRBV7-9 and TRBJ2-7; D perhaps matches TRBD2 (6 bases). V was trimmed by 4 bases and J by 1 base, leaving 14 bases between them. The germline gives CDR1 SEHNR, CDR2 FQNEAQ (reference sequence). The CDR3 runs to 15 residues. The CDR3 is CASSYPAGPSYEQYF. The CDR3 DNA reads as TGTGCCAGCAGCTACCCGGCGGGACCTTCCTACGAGCAGTACTTC.

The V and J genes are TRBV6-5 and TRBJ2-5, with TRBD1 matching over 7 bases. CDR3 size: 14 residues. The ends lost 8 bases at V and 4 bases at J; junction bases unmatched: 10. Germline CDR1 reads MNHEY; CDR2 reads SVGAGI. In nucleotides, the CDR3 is TGTGCCAGCTCTGGGGGACAGACCGCAGAGACCCAGTACTTC. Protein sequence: CASSGGQTAETQYF.

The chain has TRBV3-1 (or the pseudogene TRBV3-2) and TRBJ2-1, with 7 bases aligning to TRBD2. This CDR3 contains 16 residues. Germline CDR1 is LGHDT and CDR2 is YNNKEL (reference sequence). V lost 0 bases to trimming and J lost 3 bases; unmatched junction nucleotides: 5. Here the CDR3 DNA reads TGTGCCAGCAGCCAAGATTCGGGGGGTAACTACAATGAGCAGTTCTTC. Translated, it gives CASSQDSGGNYNEQFF.

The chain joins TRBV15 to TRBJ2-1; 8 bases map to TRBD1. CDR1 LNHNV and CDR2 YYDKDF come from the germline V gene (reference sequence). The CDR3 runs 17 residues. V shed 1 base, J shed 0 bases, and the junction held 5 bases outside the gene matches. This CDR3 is CATSRVPGQGSYNEQFF. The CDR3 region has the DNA TGTGCCACCAGCAGAGTTCCTGGACAGGGCTCCTACAATGAGCAGTTCTTC.

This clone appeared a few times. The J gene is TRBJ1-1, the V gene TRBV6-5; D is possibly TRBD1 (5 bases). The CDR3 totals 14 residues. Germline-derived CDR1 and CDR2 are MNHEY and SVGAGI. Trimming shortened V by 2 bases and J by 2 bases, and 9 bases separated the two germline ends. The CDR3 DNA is TGTGCCAGCAGTTACCAGACAGTTAACACTGAAGCTTTCTTT. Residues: CASSYQTVNTEAFF.

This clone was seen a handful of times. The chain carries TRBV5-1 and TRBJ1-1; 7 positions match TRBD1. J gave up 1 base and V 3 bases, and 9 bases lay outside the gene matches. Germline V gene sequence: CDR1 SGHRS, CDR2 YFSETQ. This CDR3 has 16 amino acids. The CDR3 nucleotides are TGCGCCAGCAGCTCAGAAAGGGGGCGCCGGAACACTGAAGCTTTCTTT. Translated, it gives CASSSERGRRNTEAFF.

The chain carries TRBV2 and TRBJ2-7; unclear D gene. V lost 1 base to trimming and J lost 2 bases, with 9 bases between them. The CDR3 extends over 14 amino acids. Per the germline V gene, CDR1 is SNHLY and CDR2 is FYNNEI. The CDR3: CASSEEVRAYEQYF. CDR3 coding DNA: TGTGCCAGCAGTGAAGAAGTTCGCGCCTACGAGCAGTACTTC.

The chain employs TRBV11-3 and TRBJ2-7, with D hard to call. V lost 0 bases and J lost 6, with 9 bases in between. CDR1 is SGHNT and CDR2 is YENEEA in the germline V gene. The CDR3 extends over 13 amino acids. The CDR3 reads CASSLDGAAEQYF. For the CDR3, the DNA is TGTGCCAGCAGCTTAGATGGTGCGGCCGAGCAGTACTTC.

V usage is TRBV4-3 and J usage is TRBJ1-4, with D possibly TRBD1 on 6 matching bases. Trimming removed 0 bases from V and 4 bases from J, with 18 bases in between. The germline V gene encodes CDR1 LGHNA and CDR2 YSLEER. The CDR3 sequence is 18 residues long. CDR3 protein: CASSQEGVGGRVNEKLFF. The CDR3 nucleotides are TGCGCCAGCAGCCAAGAGGGCGTCGGGGGGCGAGTTAATGAAAAACTGTTTTTT.

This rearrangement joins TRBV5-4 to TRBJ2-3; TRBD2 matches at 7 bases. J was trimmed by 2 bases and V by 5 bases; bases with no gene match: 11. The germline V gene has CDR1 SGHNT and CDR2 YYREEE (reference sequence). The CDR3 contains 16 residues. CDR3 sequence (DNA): TGTGCCAGCAGTAAGCAAGGACTAGACATCACAGATACGCAGTATTTT. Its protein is CASSKQGLDITDTQYF. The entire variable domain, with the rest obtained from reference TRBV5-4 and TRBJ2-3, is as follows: ETGVTQSPTHLIKTRGQQVTLRCSSQSGHNTVSWYQQALGQGPQFIFQYYREEENGRGNFPPRFSGLQFPNYSSELNVNALELDDSALYLCASSKQGLDITDTQYFGPGTRLTVL.

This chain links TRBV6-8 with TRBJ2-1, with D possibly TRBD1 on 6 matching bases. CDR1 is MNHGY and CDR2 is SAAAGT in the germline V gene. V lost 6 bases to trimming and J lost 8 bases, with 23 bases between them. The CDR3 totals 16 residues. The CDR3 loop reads CASSQDQGHQGYEQFF. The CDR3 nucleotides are TGTGCCAGCAGCCAGGACCAGGGACACCAGGGCTATGAGCAGTTCTTC.

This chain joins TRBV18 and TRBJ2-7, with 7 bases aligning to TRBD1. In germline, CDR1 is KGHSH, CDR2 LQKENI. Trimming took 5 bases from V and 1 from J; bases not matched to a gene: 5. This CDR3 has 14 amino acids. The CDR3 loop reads CASSITGQSYEQYF. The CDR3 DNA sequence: TGTGCCAGCTCAATAACGGGACAGTCCTACGAGCAGTACTTC.

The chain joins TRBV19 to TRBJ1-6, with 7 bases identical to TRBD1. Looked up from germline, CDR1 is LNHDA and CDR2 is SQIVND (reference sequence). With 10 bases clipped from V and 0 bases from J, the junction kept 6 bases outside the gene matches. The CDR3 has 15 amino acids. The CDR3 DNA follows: TGTGCCACCACGACAGGGCACTCCTATAATTCACCCCTCCACTTT. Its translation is CATTTGHSYNSPLHF.

The CDR3 DNA is TGCGCCAGCAGCTTGGCCGGAGCTCCTCCCCAGCATTTT. Translating it yields CASSLAGAPPQHF. The chain links TRBV5-1 to TRBJ1-5; D call uncertain. The CDR3 totals 13 residues. The V gene lost 0 bases and the J gene lost 10 bases, with 11 bases spanning the gap. The germline V gene encodes CDR1 SGHRS and CDR2 YFSETQ.